The sequence of this TCR beta chain was determined in a study of Graves' ophthalmopathy and Graves' hyperthyroidism. Study-wide results and limits: A majority of expanded thyroid clonotypes exceeding 0.001 frequency were likewise present in blood. The study's model predicted ophthalmopathy progression at 65% to 71% sensitivity and 72.22% specificity.

The CDR3 runs to 14 residues. V dropped 6 bases and J dropped 5 bases, with 20 bases sitting between them. Germline lookup yields CDR1 DFQATT and CDR2 SNEGSKA (reference sequence). Uncontrolled infections, other autoimmune diseases, pregnancy or lactation barred patients from enrollment. Serum thyroxine and TRAb, along with clinical symptoms, thyroid ultrasound and orbital computed tomography, were what diagnosis relied on. This clonotype was counted many times. As yet, its antigen is unknown. RNA transcripts were the template, and TCR beta CDR3 regions were amplified from them. First-round RT-PCR with HTBI primers preceded a second-round multiplex PCR. TCRdb re-called the multiplex PCR reads through MiXCR, storing one row per CDR3 protein. The sample has about 370,000 distinct CDR3 sequences; 18% are singletons.

The sequenced material came from peripheral blood. The chain employs TRBV20-1 and TRBJ2-7, with D possibly TRBD2 on 6 matching bases. The origin of this receptor is a woman between 18 and 29 years old with Graves' ophthalmopathy. For the CDR3, the DNA is TGCAGTGCCCCCGGGACGGGAGTAGTCAACGAGCAGTACTTC. It encodes CSAPGTGVVNEQYF.